These 30 T cell receptor beta chains came from one sample sequenced in a study of T cells after yellow fever vaccination. TCRdb analysed the 5' RACE reads with MiXCR anew, one entry per CDR3 protein. The repertoire consists of roughly 160,000 distinct CDR3 sequences, with approximately 6.8% occurring once and the leading ten covering over 2%. Sequencing used CD4+ T cells sorted from PBMCs, obtained less than 6 days after the first yellow fever vaccination. The receptors derive from a young man who received the YFV17D yellow fever vaccine.

This clonotype was found a few times. J is TRBJ2-7 and V is TRBV7-9, with D maybe TRBD1 (6 bases). CDR3 length: 13 amino acids. V was cut by 5 bases and J by 3 bases, with 11 bases left in between. Germline V CDR1 and CDR2: SEHNR, FQNEAQ (reference sequence). The CDR3 reads CASSPDSVYEQYF. Here the CDR3 DNA reads TGTGCCAGCAGCCCGGACAGCGTCTACGAGCAGTACTTC. The complete variable domain, with remaining parts taken from reference TRBV7-9 and TRBJ2-7, reads DTGVSQNPRHKITKRGQNVTFRCDPISEHNRLYWYRQTLGQGPEFLTYFQNEAQLEKSRLLSDRFSAERPKGSFSTLEIQRTEQGDSAMYLCASSPDSVYEQYFGPGTRLTVT.

This clonotype showed up many times. The J gene is TRBJ2-3, the V gene TRBV7-9; D uncertain. The germline CDR1 and CDR2 sequences are SEHNR and FQNEAQ (reference sequence). The V and J ends lost 5 bases and 6 bases respectively, with 9 bases between them. This CDR3 contains 12 residues. Here the CDR3 reads CASSPSSDTQYF. DNA of the CDR3: TGTGCCAGCAGCCCCTCGTCCGATACGCAGTATTTT.

This clonotype occurred many times. The chain combines TRBV4-1 with TRBJ1-6; the D is unclear. The CDR3 sequence is 15 residues long. Germline V gene sequence: CDR1 MGHRA, CDR2 YSYEKL. V was pared by 1 base and J by 5 bases, with 9 bases between. This CDR3 is CASSQAGLNNSPLHF. In DNA form, the CDR3 reads TGCGCCAGCAGCCAAGCGGGTTTAAATAATTCACCCCTCCACTTT.

V usage is TRBV7-2 and J usage is TRBJ2-5; 7 bases are shared with TRBD2. Trimming cost V 3 bases and J 4 bases; bases outside gene matches: 8. The CDR3 runs 15 residues. Germline V lookup: CDR1 SGHTA, CDR2 FQGNSA. The CDR3: CASSFRDYPLETQYF. CDR3 bases: TGTGCCAGCAGCTTCAGGGACTACCCCCTAGAGACCCAGTACTTC.

There are a few counts of this clonotype. The chain joins TRBV9 to TRBJ1-6; no reliable D call. The CDR3 is 14 residues long. CDR1 is SGDLS, CDR2 YYNGEE, per germline. Trimming pared 0 bases from V and 10 bases from J, leaving 11 bases between. The CDR3 sequence is CASSVGVVDSPLHF. DNA of the CDR3: TGTGCCAGCAGCGTAGGTGTGGTTGACTCACCCCTCCACTTT.

The chain joins TRBV12-3 or TRBV12-4 to TRBJ2-5; no clear D. This CDR3 spans 14 amino acids. Trimming left V 6 bases short and J 7 bases short, with 18 bases between. CDR3 DNA sequence: TGTGCCAGCAGGTATTCGGCGAACGGAAGGACCCAGTACTTC. It specifies CASRYSANGRTQYF.

The V and J genes are TRBV15 and TRBJ2-6; tentative D call: TRBD2 (5 bases). CDR1 and CDR2 from the germline V gene are LNHNV and YYDKDF (reference sequence). This CDR3 spans 14 amino acids. V lost 6 bases and J 3 bases, leaving 9 bases between the germline ends. The CDR3 region has the DNA TGTGCCACCAGGAGGGCGGATGGGGCCAACGTCCTGACTTTC. This translates into CATRRADGANVLTF.

At least ten counts were recorded for this clonotype. The chain has TRBV30 and TRBJ2-5; D is possibly TRBD2 (6 bases). This CDR3 is built from 11 residues. From germline, CDR1 is GTSNPN and CDR2 SVGIG (reference sequence). Between the trimmed V and J ends, which lost 4 bases and 7 bases, there was a span of 10 bases. CDR3 DNA: TGTGCCTGGACACTGGGGGGGACCCAGTACTTC. Its protein product is CAWTLGGTQYF. Full variable domain (missing parts from reference TRBV30 and TRBJ2-5): SQTIHQWPATLVQPVGSPLSLECTVEGTSNPNLYWYRQAAGRGLQLLFYSVGIGQISSEVPQNLSASRPQDRQFILSSKKLLLSDSGFYLCAWTLGGTQYFGPGTRLLVL.

This clonotype was counted ten times or more. The rearrangement joins TRBV7-2 to TRBJ2-7; D tentatively fits TRBD1 or TRBD2 (5 bases each). Trimming took 4 bases from V and 6 from J, leaving 16 bases between them. Germline CDR1 is SGHTA and CDR2 is FQGNSA. The CDR3 is 14 amino acids. CDR3 region: CASSSHPIGGEQYF. The CDR3 DNA follows: TGTGCCAGCAGCTCGCACCCTATTGGGGGCGAGCAGTACTTC.

CDR3 amino acids: CASRSQGITEAFF. Here the CDR3 DNA reads TGTGCCAGCCGTTCACAGGGTATCACTGAAGCTTTCTTT. The chain couples TRBV7-2 to TRBJ1-1; perhaps TRBD1 as D (6 bases). V gave up 8 bases and J gave up 4 bases, with 14 bases separating them. The CDR3 is 13 residues long. Germline CDR1 is SGHTA and CDR2 is FQGNSA.

CDR3 loop: CASSQQLAIGELFF. The CDR3 nucleotides are TGCGCCAGCAGCCAACAACTAGCAATCGGGGAGCTGTTTTTT. The genes are TRBV4-3 and TRBJ2-2, with a tentative D call TRBD2 (6 bases). The CDR3 is made up of 14 amino acids. Germline assignment: CDR1 LGHNA and CDR2 YSLEER. V was pared by 2 bases and J by 7 bases, with 11 bases between.

This clonotype was detected ten times or more. J is TRBJ1-4 and V is TRBV6-5; D gene unclear. The CDR3 runs 14 residues. The germline CDR1 and CDR2 sequences are MNHEY and SVGAGI. V lost 0 bases and J 5 bases, leaving 7 bases between the germline ends. CDR3 nucleotide sequence: TGTGCCAGCAGTTACTCGATTTGGAATGAAAAACTGTTTTTT. Translation gives CASSYSIWNEKLFF.

The gene calls are TRBV7-2 and TRBJ1-3; D uncertain. CDR1 is SGHTA, CDR2 FQGNSA, per germline. With 2 bases removed from V and 0 bases from J, the gap between germline ends came to 5 bases. CDR3 size: 14 residues. The CDR3 DNA is TGTGCCAGCAGCTTACGGGTCTCTGGAAACACCATATATTTT. This encodes CASSLRVSGNTIYF.

This clonotype was seen a few times. The chain joins TRBV7-3 to TRBJ2-3; 9 bases are shared with TRBD1. With 5 bases clipped from V and 0 bases from J, the junction kept 0 bases outside the gene matches. CDR3 size: 14 residues. The germline CDR1 and CDR2 sequences are SGHTA and FQGTGA. In nucleotides, the CDR3 is TGTGCCAGCAGCGGGACAGGGAGCACAGATACGCAGTATTTT. Protein product: CASSGTGSTDTQYF.

This clonotype was found a few times. CDR3 DNA: TGCAGTGCTAGGACTAGCGGCGTCACAGATACGCAGTATTTT. Encoded protein: CSARTSGVTDTQYF. The chain joins TRBV20-1 to TRBJ2-3, with 9 bases lining up with TRBD2. The CDR3 loop spans 14 amino acids. Germline CDR1 is DFQATT and CDR2 is SNEGSKA (reference sequence). J was trimmed by 2 bases and V by 3 bases; bases with no gene match: 3.

The chain has TRBV2 and TRBJ1-6; D may be TRBD1 (5 bases). From germline, CDR1 is SNHLY and CDR2 FYNNEI. CDR3 length: 15 amino acids. Deletions cut 7 bases from V and 7 bases from J, with 17 bases between. The CDR3 region has the DNA TGTGCCAGCATGAGGCGGGGCGAATGGAATTCACCCCTCCACTTT. This codes for CASMRRGEWNSPLHF.

This clonotype has a handful of counts. This chain uses TRBV5-1 with TRBJ2-2; D remains unclear. In germline, CDR1 is SGHRS, CDR2 YFSETQ. The V and J ends lost 6 bases and 3 bases respectively, with 9 bases between them. CDR3 length: 13 residues. The CDR3 bases are TGCGCCAGCAAGCAGGCAGACACCGGGGAGCTGTTTTTT. It codes for CASKQADTGELFF.

This clonotype occurred many times. This chain joins TRBV5-1 and TRBJ2-2; unclear D gene. This CDR3 has 15 residues. V was shortened by 0 bases and J by 1 base, with 7 bases between the two germline ends. Germline V lookup: CDR1 SGHRS, CDR2 YFSETQ. CDR3 protein: CASSLASGNTGELFF. CDR3 DNA sequence: TGCGCCAGCAGCTTGGCCTCAGGGAACACCGGGGAGCTGTTTTTT.

Comments on this clonotype: The junction departs from germline at one end; a sequencing error may be responsible. J is TRBJ2-5 and V is TRBV20-1; D is possibly TRBD1 or TRBD2 (5 bases each). The CDR3 consists of 12 residues. The germline CDR1 and CDR2 sequences are DFQATT and SNEGSKA (reference sequence). The CDR3 DNA reads as TGCAGTGCAAGAGGGGCGCGGGAGACCCAGTACTTC. It encodes CSARGARETQYF.

This clonotype appeared many times. The gene calls are TRBV4-1 and TRBJ1-5, with 8 bases that match TRBD1. CDR1 and CDR2 (germline): MGHRA, YSYEKL. The CDR3 consists of 15 residues. The V and J ends lost 0 bases and 6 bases, in that order; junction bases with no gene match: 4. The CDR3 nucleotides are TGCGCCAGCAGCCAAGAAGGACAGGGACCTCAGCCCCAGCATTTT. Translation: CASSQEGQGPQPQHF.

Many counts were recorded for this clonotype. The CDR3 DNA is TGTGCCAGCAGTTTAGGGGTCCGGGCCGGGGAGCTGTTTTTT. Translation gives CASSLGVRAGELFF. The V call is TRBV12-3 or TRBV12-4, the J call TRBJ2-2; D remains ambiguous. This CDR3 contains 14 residues. Trimming took off 1 base at V and 6 bases at J, with 9 bases between the two ends.

At least ten counts were recorded for this clonotype. The chain combines TRBV12-3 or TRBV12-4 with TRBJ2-1, with D perhaps matching TRBD2 (7 bases). V was trimmed by 2 bases and J by 6 bases, leaving 17 bases between them. The CDR3 extends over 16 amino acids. The CDR3 region is CASSLWGGGEGNEQFF. DNA of the CDR3: TGTGCCAGCAGTTTATGGGGGGGGGGCGAGGGCAATGAGCAGTTCTTC.

In its sample, this clonotype was seen a few times. The chain employs TRBV19 and TRBJ1-5; a weak D match, TRBD1 (6 bases). Deletions cut 6 bases from V and 6 bases from J, with 12 bases between. The CDR3 spans 13 residues. Looked up from germline, CDR1 is LNHDA and CDR2 is SQIVND (reference sequence). CDR3 bases: TGTGCCAGTAGCCTACAGGGTCTTCAGCCCCAGCATTTT. This translates into CASSLQGLQPQHF.

This clonotype was detected only a few times. The rearrangement uses TRBV7-3 and TRBJ2-2; tentatively, D is TRBD1 or TRBD2 (5 bases each). V lost 4 bases, J lost 8 bases, and 14 bases lay in between. Germline assignment: CDR1 SGHTA and CDR2 FQGTGA. This CDR3 comprises 14 residues. The CDR3 loop reads CASSSIAEGGELFF. CDR3 DNA sequence: TGTGCCAGCAGCTCTATCGCCGAGGGGGGGGAGCTGTTTTTT.

On this clonotype: This may be a read error: a much more frequent sequence differs by one nucleotide. The chain employs TRBV12-3 or TRBV12-4 and TRBJ1-2; D gene ambiguous. There are 13 residues in the CDR3. V was shortened by 5 bases and J by 7 bases, with 14 bases between the two germline ends. In nucleotides, the CDR3 is TGTGCCAGCAGTGGGGTCCAGGTAGCTGGCTACACCTTC. Its translation: CASSGVQVAGYTF.

This clonotype has more than one count but fewer than ten. The chain uses TRBV20-1 and TRBJ1-1; D is undetermined. CDR3 length equals 13 residues. The germline V gene has CDR1 DFQATT and CDR2 SNEGSKA (reference sequence). With 3 bases removed from V and 0 bases from J, the gap between germline ends came to 8 bases. The CDR3 region is CSARAGMNTEAFF. The CDR3 DNA reads TGCAGTGCTAGGGCGGGAATGAACACTGAAGCTTTCTTT.

This clonotype was found a few times. Mismatch with germline at one junction end may stem from a read error. V and J are TRBV12-3 or TRBV12-4 and TRBJ2-3, with D perhaps matching TRBD2 (7 bases). CDR3 length: 15 amino acids. The CDR3 sequence: CPSSDRRAGADTQYF. Written as DNA, the CDR3 is TGTCCCAGCAGTGACAGGAGGGCGGGGGCAGATACGCAGTATTTT.

The CDR3 loop reads CVVGDGYTF. CDR3 nucleotides: TGTGTCGTGGGAGATGGCTACACCTTC. This chain links TRBV6-5 with TRBJ1-2; D gene ambiguous. This CDR3 region has 9 residues. Germline lookup yields CDR1 MNHEY and CDR2 SVGAGI.

This clonotype has a count of ten or more. This rearrangement joins TRBV5-1 to TRBJ2-5; the D is unclear. The CDR3 runs 14 residues. Trimming removed 3 bases at V and 2 bases at J, with 11 bases between. Germline-derived CDR1 and CDR2 are SGHRS and YFSETQ. Here the CDR3 reads CASSSRPEQETQYF. CDR3 sequence (DNA): TGCGCCAGCAGCTCCCGGCCGGAACAAGAGACCCAGTACTTC.

The sample holds many counts of this clonotype. The V gene is TRBV20-1, the J gene TRBJ2-5; 12 bases agree with TRBD2. This CDR3 is built from 15 residues. V shed 3 bases and J 1 base; nucleotides not matched to a gene: 3. Germline values: CDR1 DFQATT, CDR2 SNEGSKA (reference sequence). The CDR3 DNA is TGCAGTGCTAGTCCTAGCGGGGGGGCCCAAGAGACCCAGTACTTC. Amino acids: CSASPSGGAQETQYF.